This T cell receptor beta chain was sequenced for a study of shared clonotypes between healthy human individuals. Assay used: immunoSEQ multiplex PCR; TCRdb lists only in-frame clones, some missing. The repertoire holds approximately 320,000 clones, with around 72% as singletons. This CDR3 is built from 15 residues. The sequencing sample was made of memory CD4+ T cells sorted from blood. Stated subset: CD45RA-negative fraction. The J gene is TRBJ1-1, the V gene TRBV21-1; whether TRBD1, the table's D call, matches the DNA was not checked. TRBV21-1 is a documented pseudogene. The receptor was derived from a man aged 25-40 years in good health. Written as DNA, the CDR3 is TGTGCCAGCAGCAGATTACAGCAGAGGAACACTGAAGCTTTCTTT. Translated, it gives CASSRLQQRNTEAFF.